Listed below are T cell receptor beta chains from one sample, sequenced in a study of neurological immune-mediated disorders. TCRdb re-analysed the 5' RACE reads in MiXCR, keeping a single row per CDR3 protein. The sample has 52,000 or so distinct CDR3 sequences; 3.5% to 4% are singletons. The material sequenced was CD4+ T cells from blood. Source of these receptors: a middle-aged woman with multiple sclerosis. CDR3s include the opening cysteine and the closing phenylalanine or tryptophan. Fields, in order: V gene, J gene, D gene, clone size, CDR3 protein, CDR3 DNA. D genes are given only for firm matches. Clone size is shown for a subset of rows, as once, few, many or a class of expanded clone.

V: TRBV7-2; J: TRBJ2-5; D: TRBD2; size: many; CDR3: CASSWSGGSGMETQYF; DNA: TGTGCCAGCAGCTGGAGCGGGGGGTCCGGTATGGAGACCCAGTACTTC
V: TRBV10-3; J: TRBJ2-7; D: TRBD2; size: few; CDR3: CAINQPGLADYEQYF; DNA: TGTGCCATCAACCAACCGGGACTAGCAGATTACGAGCAGTACTTC
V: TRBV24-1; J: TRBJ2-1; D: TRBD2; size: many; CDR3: CATRLAGGNEQFF; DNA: TGTGCCACTCGCCTAGCGGGGGGGAATGAGCAGTTCTTC
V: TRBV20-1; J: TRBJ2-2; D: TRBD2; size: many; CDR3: CSARATLAGEAGELFF; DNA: TGCAGTGCTAGGGCTACCCTAGCGGGGGAGGCCGGGGAGCTGTTTTTT
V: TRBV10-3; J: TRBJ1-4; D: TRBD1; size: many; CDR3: CAISEWRQGTEKLFF; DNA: TGTGCCATCAGTGAATGGAGACAGGGGACTGAAAAACTGTTTTTT
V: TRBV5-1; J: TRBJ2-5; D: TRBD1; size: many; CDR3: CASSFGQGETQYF; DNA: TGCGCCAGCAGCTTCGGACAGGGTGAGACCCAGTACTTC
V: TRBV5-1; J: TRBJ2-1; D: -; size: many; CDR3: CASRILRQGEFGEQFF; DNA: TGCGCCAGCAGGATCCTTCGGCAGGGAGAATTCGGTGAGCAGTTCTTC
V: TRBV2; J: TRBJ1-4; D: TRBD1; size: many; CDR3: CASSGRQGRHEKLFF; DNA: TGTGCCAGCAGTGGTAGACAGGGTCGGCATGAAAAACTGTTTTTT
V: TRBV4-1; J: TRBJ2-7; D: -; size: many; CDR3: CASSQPDKSYEQYF; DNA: TGCGCCAGCAGCCAACCCGACAAATCCTACGAGCAGTACTTC
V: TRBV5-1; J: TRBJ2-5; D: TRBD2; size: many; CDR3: CASSLASGGQETQYF; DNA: TGCGCCAGCAGCTTAGCCAGCGGGGGACAAGAGACCCAGTACTTC
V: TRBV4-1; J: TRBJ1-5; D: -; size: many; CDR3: CASSQERNQPQHF; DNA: TGCGCCAGCAGCCAAGAGCGGAATCAGCCCCAGCATTTT
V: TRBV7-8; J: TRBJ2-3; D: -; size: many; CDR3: CASSLHWLRGGYTDTQYF; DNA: TGTGCCAGCAGCTTACACTGGTTGAGGGGGGGATACACAGATACGCAGTATTTT
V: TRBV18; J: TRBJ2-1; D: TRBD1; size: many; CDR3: CASSRDAGGSYNEQFF; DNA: TGTGCCAGCTCACGGGATGCAGGGGGCTCCTACAATGAGCAGTTCTTC
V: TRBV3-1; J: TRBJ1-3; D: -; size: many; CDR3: CASSLQGYGGNTIYF; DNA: TGTGCCAGCAGCTTACAGGGCTACGGTGGAAACACCATATATTTT
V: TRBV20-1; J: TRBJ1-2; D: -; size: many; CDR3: CSARSGTHYGYTF; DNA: TGCAGTGCTAGATCGGGCACCCACTATGGCTACACCTTC
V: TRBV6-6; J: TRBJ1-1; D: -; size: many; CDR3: CASSYRDWGPEAFF; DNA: TGTGCCAGCAGTTACCGAGATTGGGGCCCTGAAGCTTTCTTT
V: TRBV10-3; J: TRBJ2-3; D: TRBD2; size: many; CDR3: CAISEGLAGGSASTDTQYF; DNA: TGTGCCATCAGTGAAGGGCTAGCGGGGGGTAGCGCTAGCACAGATACGCAGTATTTT
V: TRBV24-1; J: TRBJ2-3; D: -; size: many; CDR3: CATSDGGGVYSTDTQYF; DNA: TGTGCCACCAGTGATGGCGGGGGCGTTTATAGCACAGATACGCAGTATTTT
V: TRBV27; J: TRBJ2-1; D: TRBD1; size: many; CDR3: CASGRDRVTYNEQFF; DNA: TGTGCCAGCGGCCGGGACAGGGTAACCTACAATGAGCAGTTCTTC
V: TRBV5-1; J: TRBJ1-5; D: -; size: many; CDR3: CASSLEGGNQPQHF; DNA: TGCGCCAGCAGCTTGGAGGGGGGCAATCAGCCCCAGCATTTT
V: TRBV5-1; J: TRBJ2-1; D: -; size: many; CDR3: CASSLLGRGRTYNEQFF; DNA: TGCGCCAGCAGCTTGTTGGGACGAGGGCGGACCTACAATGAGCAGTTCTTC
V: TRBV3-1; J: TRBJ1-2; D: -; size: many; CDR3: CASSHISGGNYGYTF; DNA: TGTGCCAGCAGCCATATAAGTGGAGGGAACTATGGCTACACCTTC
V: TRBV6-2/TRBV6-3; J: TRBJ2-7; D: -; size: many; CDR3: CASRTVGEQYF; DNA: TGTGCCAGCAGGACCGTGGGCGAGCAGTACTTC
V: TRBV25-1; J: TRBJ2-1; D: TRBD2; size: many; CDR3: CASREAGRLPNEQFF; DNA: TGTGCCAGCAGAGAAGCGGGGCGGCTTCCCAATGAGCAGTTCTTC
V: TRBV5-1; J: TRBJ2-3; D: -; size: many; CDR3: CASSLDEITDTQYF; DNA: TGCGCCAGCAGCTTGGACGAGATCACAGATACGCAGTATTTT
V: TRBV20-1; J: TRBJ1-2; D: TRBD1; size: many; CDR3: CSARPTGREGYTF; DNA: TGCAGTGCTAGACCGACAGGGAGGGAAGGCTACACCTTC
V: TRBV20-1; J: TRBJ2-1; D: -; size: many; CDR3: CSARGGHEQFF; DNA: TGCAGTGCTAGAGGGGGGCATGAGCAGTTCTTC
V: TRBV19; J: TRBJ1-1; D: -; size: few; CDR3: CASSIGEYRRAEAFF; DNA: TGTGCCAGTAGTATAGGGGAGTACCGGAGGGCTGAAGCTTTCTTT
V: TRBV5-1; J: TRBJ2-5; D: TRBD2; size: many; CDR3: CASSLGLAGIRAETQYF; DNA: TGCGCCAGCAGCTTGGGACTAGCCGGCATTAGGGCAGAGACCCAGTACTTC
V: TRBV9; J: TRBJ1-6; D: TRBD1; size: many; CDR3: CASQGSTGRNSPLHF; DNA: TGTGCCAGTCAGGGGTCGACAGGGAGGAATTCACCCCTCCACTTT
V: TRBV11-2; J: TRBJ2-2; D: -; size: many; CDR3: CASSFGGNTGELFF; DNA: TGTGCCAGCAGCTTTGGGGGGAACACCGGGGAGCTGTTTTTT
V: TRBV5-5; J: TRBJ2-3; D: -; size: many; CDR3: CASSLDPGSTDTQYF; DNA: TGTGCCAGCAGCCTGGACCCAGGGAGCACAGATACGCAGTATTTT
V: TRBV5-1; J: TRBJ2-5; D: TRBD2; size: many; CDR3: CASRTGGTGTRETQYF; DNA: TGCGCCAGCAGAACTGGAGGGACCGGGACTAGGGAAACCCAGTACTTC
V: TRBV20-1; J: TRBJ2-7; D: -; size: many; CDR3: CSAPMRGEGEQYF; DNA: TGCAGTGCTCCGATGAGGGGGGAGGGCGAGCAGTACTTC
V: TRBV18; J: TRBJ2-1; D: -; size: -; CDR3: CASSLNRDSYNEQFF; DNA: TGTGCCAGCTCACTAAACAGGGATTCCTACAATGAGCAGTTCTTC
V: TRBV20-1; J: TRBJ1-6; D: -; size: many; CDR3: CSARDPRQGNSPLHF; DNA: TGCAGTGCTAGAGATCCTAGGCAGGGAAATTCACCCCTCCACTTT
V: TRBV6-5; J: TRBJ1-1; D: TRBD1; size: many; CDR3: CASSWTGETEAFF; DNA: TGTGCCAGCAGTTGGACAGGGGAAACTGAAGCTTTCTTT
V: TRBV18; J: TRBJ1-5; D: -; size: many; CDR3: CASSPPGGNQPQHF; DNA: TGTGCCAGCTCACCACCGGGGGGCAATCAGCCCCAGCATTTT
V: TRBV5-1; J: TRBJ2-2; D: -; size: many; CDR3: CASARQASFANTGELFF; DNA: TGCGCCAGCGCCAGACAGGCGTCGTTCGCGAACACCGGGGAGCTGTTTTTT
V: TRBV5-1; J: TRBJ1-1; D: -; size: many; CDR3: CASRFRMNTEAFF; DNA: TGCGCCAGCAGATTCCGGATGAACACTGAAGCTTTCTTT
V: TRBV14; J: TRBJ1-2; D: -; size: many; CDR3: CASSQVVSAGSRSGYTF; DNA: TGTGCCAGCAGCCAAGTAGTGTCCGCAGGATCTAGGAGCGGCTACACCTTC
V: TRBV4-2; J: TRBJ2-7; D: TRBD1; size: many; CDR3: CASSLLRGQVYEQYF; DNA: TGTGCCAGCAGCCTCCTCAGGGGGCAGGTTTACGAGCAGTACTTC
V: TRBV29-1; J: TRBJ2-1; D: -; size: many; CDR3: CSSTGFSYNEQFF; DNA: TGCAGCTCCACAGGTTTCTCCTACAATGAGCAGTTCTTC
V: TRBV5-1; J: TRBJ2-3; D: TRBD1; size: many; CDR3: CASSLDGTGGGDTQYF; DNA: TGCGCCAGCAGCTTGGACGGGACAGGGGGCGGGGATACGCAGTATTTT
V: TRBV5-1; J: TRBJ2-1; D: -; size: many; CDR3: CASSLRAVHPNEQFF; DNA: TGCGCCAGCAGCTTGAGAGCGGTTCATCCGAATGAGCAGTTCTTC
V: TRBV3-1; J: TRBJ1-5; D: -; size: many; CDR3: CASSQDPIQPQHF; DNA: TGTGCCAGCAGCCAAGATCCGATACAGCCCCAGCATTTT
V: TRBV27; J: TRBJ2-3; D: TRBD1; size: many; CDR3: CASSLGQGRIRATDTQYF; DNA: TGTGCCAGCAGTTTAGGACAGGGGAGAATCCGAGCTACAGATACGCAGTATTTT
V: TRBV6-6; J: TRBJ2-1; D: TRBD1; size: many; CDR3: CASSYGGTGGNEQFF; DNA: TGTGCCAGCAGTTACGGGGGCACAGGGGGCAATGAGCAGTTCTTC
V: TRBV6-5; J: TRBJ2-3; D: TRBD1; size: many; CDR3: CASRDRGEADTQYF; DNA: TGTGCCAGCAGGGACAGGGGAGAGGCAGATACGCAGTATTTT
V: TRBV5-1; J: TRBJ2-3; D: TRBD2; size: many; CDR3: CASSLAVAGALLYF; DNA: TGCGCCAGCAGCTTGGCAGTAGCGGGGGCCCTCCTTTATTTT
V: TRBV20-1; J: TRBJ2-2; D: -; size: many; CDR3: CSAKERPTGELFF; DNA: TGCAGTGCTAAAGAGAGACCCACCGGGGAGCTGTTTTTT
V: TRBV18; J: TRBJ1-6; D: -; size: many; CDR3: CASSLSGSRDSPLHF; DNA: TGTGCCAGCTCACTATCCGGGAGTCGGGATTCACCCCTCCACTTT
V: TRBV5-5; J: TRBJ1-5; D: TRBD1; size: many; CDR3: CASSLWDRGQPQHF; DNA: TGTGCCAGCAGCTTGTGGGACAGAGGCCAGCCCCAGCATTTT
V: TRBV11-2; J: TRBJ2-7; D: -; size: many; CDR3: CASSSEASEQYF; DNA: TGTGCCAGCAGCTCGGAAGCGAGCGAGCAGTACTTC
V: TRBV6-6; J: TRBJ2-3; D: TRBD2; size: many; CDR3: CASSKGTSGVRGTDTQYF; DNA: TGTGCCAGCAGTAAAGGGACTAGCGGGGTGAGGGGCACAGATACGCAGTATTTT